The 6 T cell receptor beta chains presented below share a single source sample, sequenced in a study of cytomegalovirus exposure and HLA in healthy donors. Produced via immunoSEQ multiplex PCR; TCRdb's table is partial and in-frame only. The sample records over 150,000 clones, 86% being singletons. Sequencing was done on a sample of PBMCs. These receptor sequences come from a man between 18 and 35 years old in good health and CMV-seropositive.

The V gene is TRBV9, the J gene TRBJ2-1; D is perhaps TRBD2 (7 bases). CDR1 is SGDLS, CDR2 YYNGEE, per germline. The ends were cut back, 6 bases at V and 2 bases at J, with 15 bases in the middle. The CDR3 consists of 15 residues. The CDR3 spells CASTEGGRAYNEQFF. Here the CDR3 DNA reads TGTGCCAGCACCGAAGGGGGGAGGGCCTACAATGAGCAGTTCTTC. Full variable domain (missing parts from reference TRBV9 and TRBJ2-1): DSGVTQTPKHLITATGQRVTLRCSPRSGDLSVYWYQQSLDQGLQFLIQYYNGEERAKGNILERFSAQQFPDLHSELNLSSLELGDSALYFCASTEGGRAYNEQFFGPGTRLTVL.

The gene calls are TRBV4-1 and TRBJ2-4; 7 bases agree with TRBD1. Germline V CDR1 and CDR2: MGHRA, YSYEKL. V was clipped by 3 bases and J by 7 bases; unmatched bases: 3. The CDR3 is 13 residues long. CDR3 sequence reads: CASSHEGANIQYF. The CDR3 DNA reads TGCGCCAGCAGCCACGAGGGGGCCAACATTCAGTACTTC.

The chain employs TRBV9 and TRBJ1-2, with TRBD1 matching over 7 bases. This CDR3 has 16 residues. Germline V gene data show CDR1 as SGDLS and CDR2 as YYNGEE. After removal of 3 bases from V and 4 bases from J, the junction contained 12 bases not matched to a gene. The CDR3, as DNA: TGTGCCAGCAGCGCACTCAGTAGGGGGCTCGGCTATGGCTACACCTTC. Its protein product is CASSALSRGLGYGYTF.

The chain couples TRBV13 to TRBJ2-7, with 13 bases lining up with TRBD2. The CDR3 contains 19 residues. The V and J ends lost 2 bases and 4 bases, in that order; junction bases with no gene match: 14. Germline CDR1 reads PRHDT; CDR2 reads FYEKMQ (reference sequence). The chain's CDR3 is CASSLLTGWTSGGHYEQYF. CDR3 nucleotides: TGTGCCAGCAGCTTACTTACAGGTTGGACTAGCGGGGGACATTACGAGCAGTACTTC.

The chain uses TRBV7-3 and TRBJ1-5, with 7 bases fitting TRBD1. J gave up 3 bases and V 2 bases, and 7 bases lay outside the gene matches. CDR1 and CDR2 (germline): SGHTA, FQGTGA. The length of the CDR3 is 16 residues. For the CDR3, the DNA is TGTGCCAGCAGCTTAGGCCCGACAGGGTTCAATCAGCCCCAGCATTTT. This sequence encodes CASSLGPTGFNQPQHF.

For the CDR3, the DNA is TGTGCCAGCAGCCCGGGACAGGGGGCCTACGAGCAGTACTTC. Protein: CASSPGQGAYEQYF. The chain uses TRBV11-1 and TRBJ2-7; 11 positions agree with TRBD1. Trimming cost V 5 bases and J 2 bases; bases outside gene matches: 2. CDR3 length equals 14 residues. From germline, CDR1 is SGHAT and CDR2 FQDESV (reference sequence).